These 20 T cell receptor beta chains were sequenced from one sample in a study of T cells in Graves' hyperthyroidism and ophthalmopathy. Amplified TCR beta CDR3 regions derived from RNA transcripts. First-round RT-PCR targeting the TCR CDR3 was performed with the HTBI primer set. MiXCR, run by TCRdb on the multiplex PCR reads, gives a single entry per CDR3 protein. The repertoire has 480,000 or so distinct CDR3 sequences, 46% of them found once; the top ten carry about 43%. Sequencing was performed on peripheral blood or thyroid tissue (not recorded which). These receptors originate from an adult woman with Graves' disease, either hyperthyroidism or ophthalmopathy (not recorded which).

This clonotype was counted only a few times. This chain connects TRBV20-1 to TRBJ2-7; no firm D call. The V and J ends lost 4 bases and 6 bases respectively, with 10 bases between them. This CDR3 contains 11 residues. In germline, CDR1 is DFQATT, CDR2 SNEGSKA (reference sequence). CDR3 protein: CSATLLAEQYF. The CDR3 DNA follows: TGCAGTGCTACTCTACTGGCCGAGCAGTACTTC.

The chain carries TRBV5-1 and TRBJ1-1; no reliable D call. The CDR3 extends over 15 amino acids. V lost 5 bases to trimming and J lost 5 bases, with 19 bases between them. Germline V gene lookup returns CDR1 SGHRS and CDR2 YFSETQ. This chain's CDR3 is CASSPGPTGETEAFF. In nucleotides, the CDR3 is TGCGCCAGCAGTCCCGGGCCTACCGGCGAGACTGAAGCTTTCTTT.

CDR3 amino acids: CASSSTSGRGELFF. In DNA form, the CDR3 reads TGTGCCAGCAGCTCGACTAGCGGGAGGGGGGAGCTGTTTTTT. The J gene is TRBJ2-2, the V gene TRBV6-5; 13 positions agree with TRBD2. The CDR3 is 14 amino acids. CDR1 and CDR2 from the germline V gene are MNHEY and SVGAGI. The V segment lost 6 bases and the J segment 8 bases; nucleotides outside the gene matches: 3.

The chain joins TRBV29-1 to TRBJ2-7; TRBD1 might be the D (5 bases). The CDR3 has 12 residues. The germline V gene encodes CDR1 SQVTM and CDR2 ANQGSEA. The ends were cut back, 8 bases at V and 2 bases at J, with 13 bases in the middle. The DNA of the CDR3 is TGCAGCTTAGGGGTGAGAGCCTACGAGCAGTACTTC. Its translation is CSLGVRAYEQYF.

With respect to this clonotype: A clone one base away is much larger, so this may be a read error. Here the CDR3 DNA reads TGTGCCAGCACCGACAGGGGAGTTTTCTACGAGCAGTACTTC. Translation gives CASTDRGVFYEQYF. The chain recombines TRBV7-8 with TRBJ2-7, with TRBD1 identical over 8 bases. Germline trimming cut 7 bases from V and 3 bases from J; bases unmatched to any gene: 8. This CDR3 region has 14 residues. Germline CDR1 is SGHVS and CDR2 is FQNEAQ.

This chain joins TRBV5-1 and TRBJ2-5; the match to TRBD1 covers 9 bases. Germline-derived CDR1 and CDR2 are SGHRS and YFSETQ. There are 15 residues in the CDR3. Trimming took 4 bases from V and 4 from J; bases not matched to a gene: 8. The CDR3: CASSLTGQGRETQYF. As DNA, the CDR3 is TGCGCCAGCAGCCTAACCGGACAGGGGCGAGAGACCCAGTACTTC.

This clonotype showed up just once. The rearrangement uses TRBV5-1 and TRBJ2-6; D perhaps matches TRBD2 (5 bases). The CDR3 spans 15 residues. The V gene's germline CDR1 is SGHRS and CDR2 YFSETQ. V lost 4 bases, J lost 1 base, and 9 bases lay in between. This CDR3 is CASSREPSGANVLTF. The CDR3 nucleotides are TGCGCCAGCAGCAGGGAGCCTTCTGGGGCCAACGTCCTGACTTTC.

CDR3 region: CASSVDAGEPGYGYTF. The CDR3 DNA is TGTGCCAGCAGCGTAGACGCAGGGGAGCCCGGGTATGGCTACACCTTC. This rearrangement joins TRBV9 to TRBJ1-2; D may be TRBD1 (6 bases). CDR3 length: 16 amino acids. The germline V and J ends were trimmed by 0 bases and 5 bases, with 17 bases remaining between them. Per the germline V gene, CDR1 is SGDLS and CDR2 is YYNGEE.

The genes are TRBV19 and TRBJ1-5; D gene ambiguous. Germline CDR1 LNHDA, CDR2 SQIVND (reference sequence). Trimming cost V 11 bases and J 0 bases, with 20 bases left between them. This CDR3 comprises 16 residues. CDR3 coding DNA: TGTGCCTCCCACGCAGACTCCGCCCTTAGCAATCAGCCCCAGCATTTT. Its translation is CASHADSALSNQPQHF.

This clonotype was detected a few times. This may stem from a read error, because a much larger clone lies one nucleotide away. The chain uses TRBV6-2 or TRBV6-3 and TRBJ2-5; TRBD1 agrees at 8 bases. The CDR3 has 17 amino acids. The V gene's germline CDR1 is MNHEY and CDR2 SVGEGT. This chain's CDR3 is CASSYGGQAGQEEAQYF. DNA of the CDR3: TGTGCCAGCAGTTACGGGGGACAGGCTGGACAGGAAGAGGCCCAGTACTTC.

A single count supports this clonotype. A much bigger clone sits one base away, suggesting this may be a read error. The chain uses TRBV4-1 and TRBJ2-7; D unresolved. CDR1 is MGHRA, CDR2 YSYEKL, per germline. There are 14 residues in the CDR3. Here the CDR3 DNA reads TGCGTCAGCAGCCAAGTTTTGCGGACCTACGAGCAGTACTTC. Amino acid sequence: CVSSQVLRTYEQYF.

CDR3: CSVEGDSERYGYTF. CDR3 DNA sequence: TGCAGCGTTGAAGGGGACAGCGAAAGATATGGCTACACCTTC. The chain links TRBV29-1 to TRBJ1-2; 7 bases fit TRBD1. The CDR3 contains 14 residues. From germline, CDR1 is SQVTM and CDR2 ANQGSEA. The V segment lost 1 base and the J segment 5 bases; nucleotides outside the gene matches: 7.

Turning to this clonotype: The junction departs from the called germline gene at one end, perhaps through a read error. The J gene is TRBJ2-5, the V gene TRBV24-1, with TRBD2 as a possible D gene (6 bases). The last part of the DNA fits TRBJ2-1 better; the J call may be wrong. This CDR3 is built from 14 residues. Germline V lookup: CDR1 KGHDR, CDR2 SFDVKD. CDR3: CATSDWDSNNEQFF. The CDR3 DNA follows: TGTGCCACCAGTGACTGGGACTCCAACAATGAGCAGTTCTTC.

The sample holds many counts of this clonotype. The chain carries TRBV20-1 and TRBJ2-5; TRBD1 is a possible D gene (6 bases). The CDR3 contains 13 residues. Per the germline V gene, CDR1 is DFQATT and CDR2 is SNEGSKA (reference sequence). The V end lost 3 bases, the J end lost 5 bases, and 13 bases lay between the germline ends. Here the CDR3 reads CSARRGMGETQYF. For the CDR3, the DNA is TGCAGTGCTAGGAGGGGGATGGGGGAGACCCAGTACTTC.

This clonotype was counted a single time. The chain combines TRBV29-1 with TRBJ2-5; D is perhaps TRBD1 or TRBD2 (5 bases each). Looked up from germline, CDR1 is SQVTM and CDR2 is ANQGSEA. This CDR3 has 15 amino acids. V lost 5 bases, J lost 2 bases, and 18 bases lay in between. The CDR3 is CSVIQGSGAQETQYF. DNA for the CDR3: TGCAGCGTTATCCAAGGGTCCGGGGCGCAAGAGACCCAGTACTTC.

This clonotype showed up just once. J is TRBJ2-7 and V is TRBV10-3, with 11 bases lining up with TRBD2. Unmatched junction bases numbered 15, after V lost 11 bases and J lost 3 bases. The germline V gene encodes CDR1 ENHRY and CDR2 SYGVKD. This CDR3 region has 16 residues. CDR3 region: CASRTNTGTSGYEQYF. The CDR3 coding sequence is TGTGCCTCTCGAACCAATACCGGGACTAGCGGCTACGAGCAGTACTTC.

This clonotype was found many times. This chain connects TRBV5-1 to TRBJ2-5; 7 positions match TRBD1. Germline-derived CDR1 and CDR2 are SGHRS and YFSETQ. There are 13 residues in the CDR3. V was pared by 5 bases and J by 5 bases, with 6 bases of the junction left unmatched. CDR3 in DNA: TGCGCCAGCAGGGACGGGACAGACGAGACCCAGTACTTC. The encoded protein is CASRDGTDETQYF.

In this sample, this clonotype turned up many times. As DNA, the CDR3 is TGTGCCAGCAGTTACGATCCGGGAAGTATGGACTACACCTTC. Amino acid sequence: CASSYDPGSMDYTF. The V gene is TRBV6-5, the J gene TRBJ1-2; D is unclear. This CDR3 region has 14 residues. Germline assignment: CDR1 MNHEY and CDR2 SVGAGI. Trimming stripped 2 bases from V and 10 bases from J, with 17 bases between.

The sample holds many counts of this clonotype. The V gene is TRBV5-1, the J gene TRBJ2-7, with TRBD2 identical over 8 bases. Unmatched junction bases numbered 5, after V lost 0 bases and J lost 6 bases. The CDR3 is 14 residues long. Per germline, CDR1 SGHRS and CDR2 YFSETQ. Here the CDR3 reads CASSLGGGPVEQYF. The CDR3 DNA is TGCGCCAGCAGCTTGGGCGGGGGGCCGGTCGAGCAGTACTTC.

This clonotype appeared many times. The chain recombines TRBV5-1 with TRBJ2-3; D uncertain. The V end lost 0 bases, the J end lost 14 bases, and 16 bases lay between the germline ends. CDR3 length: 13 amino acids. Germline values: CDR1 SGHRS, CDR2 YFSETQ. The CDR3 nucleotides read TGCGCCAGCAGCTTGGCGGCTCTATCTATCCGGTATTTT. Translating gives CASSLAALSIRYF.